One and the same sample provided the 22 T cell receptor beta chains below, sequenced in a study of blood T cells in healthy people across ages. A sample-barcoded 5' primer and a J-beta primer mix were used in a second PCR of about 7 to 12 cycles. TCRdb passed the 5' RACE reads through MiXCR, listing each CDR3 protein once. The profile shows 600,000 to 800,000 distinct CDR3 sequences, 40% to 65% of them singletons. The sample comprised blood. These receptors originate from an elderly woman in good health.

The chain combines TRBV4-2 with TRBJ2-5; D possibly corresponds to TRBD2 (6 bases). This CDR3 contains 14 residues. Germline V gives CDR1 LGHNA, CDR2 YNFKEQ. Trimming removed 0 bases at V and 7 bases at J, with 12 bases between. This chain's CDR3 is CASSQESAGRTQYF. Here the CDR3 DNA reads TGTGCCAGCAGCCAAGAGTCGGCGGGGAGGACCCAGTACTTC.

The chain uses TRBV7-9 and TRBJ2-3; D is ambiguous. The CDR3 runs 12 residues. Germline V gene sequence: CDR1 SEHNR, CDR2 FQNEAQ (reference sequence). The germline V and J ends were trimmed by 5 bases and 6 bases, with 9 bases remaining between them. Written as DNA, the CDR3 is TGTGCCAGCAGCGCCTATTCGGATACGCAGTATTTT. Protein product: CASSAYSDTQYF.

This clonotype was seen once. The V and J genes are TRBV19 and TRBJ1-2, with D perhaps TRBD1 (6 bases). Trimming stripped 3 bases from V and 4 bases from J, with 15 bases between. Germline V lookup: CDR1 LNHDA, CDR2 SQIVND (reference sequence). The CDR3 extends over 15 amino acids. CDR3 in amino acids: CASSMNDRPLYGYTF. CDR3 bases: TGTGCCAGTAGTATGAATGACAGGCCCCTCTATGGCTACACCTTC. The whole variable domain, filled in from reference TRBV19 and TRBJ1-2, reads DGGITQSPKYLFRKEGQNVTLSCEQNLNHDAMYWYRQDPGQGLRLIYYSQIVNDFQKGDIAEGYSVSREKKESFPLTVTSAQKNPTAFYLCASSMNDRPLYGYTFGSGTRLTVV.

This clonotype was seen ten or more times. This rearrangement joins TRBV10-3 to TRBJ1-6; tentative D call: TRBD1 (5 bases). The CDR3 sequence is 16 residues long. Trimming shortened V by 3 bases and J by 0 bases, and 9 bases separated the two germline ends. Germline loops: CDR1 ENHRY, CDR2 SYGVKD. CDR3 amino acids: CAISEAGNSYNSPLHF. The DNA of the CDR3 is TGTGCCATCAGTGAAGCAGGGAACTCCTATAATTCACCCCTCCACTTT.

This rearrangement joins TRBV27 to TRBJ2-3; 8 bases line up with TRBD1. The V segment lost 9 bases and the J segment 11 bases; nucleotides outside the gene matches: 16. Germline V CDR1 and CDR2: MNHEY, SMNVEV (reference sequence). The CDR3 runs to 14 residues. CDR3 nucleotides: TGTGCCAGTAGTCACCGGGACAGGTTCCCGGAGCAGTATTTT. It yields the protein CASSHRDRFPEQYF.

This clonotype has a count of ten or more. This chain connects TRBV12-5 to TRBJ2-3; 9 positions agree with TRBD1. The length of the CDR3 is 16 residues. Germline V lookup: CDR1 LGHNT, CDR2 FRNRAP. With V trimmed by 4 bases and J by 0 bases, 5 bases remained unmatched. In DNA form, the CDR3 reads TGTGCTAGTGGTTCCAAGACAGGGGGAAGCACAGATACGCAGTATTTT. Its protein product is CASGSKTGGSTDTQYF.

The rearrangement links TRBV29-1 to TRBJ2-1, with D maybe TRBD1 (5 bases). V was cut by 5 bases and J by 14 bases, with 19 bases left in between. Germline CDR1 and CDR2: SQVTM and ANQGSEA. The CDR3 runs to 12 residues. The CDR3: CSVQGLGCSEFF. In nucleotides, the CDR3 is TGCAGCGTTCAGGGATTAGGTTGTAGTGAGTTCTTC.

This clonotype was observed a single time. The rearrangement uses TRBV10-1 and TRBJ2-2; possibly TRBD1 for D (5 bases). The germline CDR1 and CDR2 sequences are WNHNN and SYGVQD (reference sequence). This CDR3 region has 15 residues. Trimming cost V 2 bases and J 4 bases, with 11 bases left between them. CDR3 protein: CASSENFRGTGELFF. CDR3 sequence (DNA): TGCGCCAGCAGTGAGAATTTTAGGGGCACCGGGGAGCTGTTTTTT.

This clonotype was seen more than once but under ten times. The CDR3, as DNA: TGTGCCAGCAGCAACAGGACGACAGATACGCAGTATTTT. Translation: CASSNRTTDTQYF. This rearrangement joins TRBV21-1 to TRBJ2-3. TRBV21-1 is a listed pseudogene. This CDR3 has 13 residues.

This clonotype was counted at least ten times. This chain joins TRBV6-1 and TRBJ2-5; 8 bases map to TRBD1. From germline, CDR1 is MNHNS and CDR2 SASEGT. V gave up 5 bases and J gave up 2 bases; unmatched junction bases: 13. The CDR3 spans 17 residues. CDR3 nucleotide sequence: TGTGCCAGCAGTCCCCAAGTTTTTGGACAGGGACAAGAGACCCAGTACTTC. This sequence encodes CASSPQVFGQGQETQYF.

This clonotype was detected ten times or more. The chain joins TRBV4-1 to TRBJ2-3; D gene ambiguous. Trimming removed 0 bases at V and 5 bases at J, with 18 bases between. This CDR3 has 17 residues. Germline V gene data show CDR1 as MGHRA and CDR2 as YSYEKL. CDR3 protein: CASSQDTGRPRGDTQYF. CDR3 DNA: TGCGCCAGCAGCCAAGATACGGGCAGGCCTCGAGGAGATACGCAGTATTTT.

This chain joins TRBV2 and TRBJ2-1; 7 bases match TRBD2. With 6 bases clipped from V and 4 bases from J, the junction kept 9 bases outside the gene matches. The length of the CDR3 is 15 residues. Germline CDR1 SNHLY, CDR2 FYNNEI. The CDR3 region is CASRSGTTTYNEQFF. Written as DNA, the CDR3 is TGTGCCAGCAGATCCGGGACTACGACGTACAATGAGCAGTTCTTC.

CDR3 sequence reads: CASSLARISGANVLTF. The CDR3 coding sequence is TGTGCCAGCAGCTTGGCCCGGATCTCTGGGGCCAACGTCCTGACTTTC. The rearrangement uses TRBV5-6 and TRBJ2-6; D unclear. This CDR3 contains 16 residues. The germline gives CDR1 SGHDT, CDR2 YYEEEE. V dropped 0 bases and J dropped 0 bases, with 7 bases sitting between them.

CDR3 sequence (DNA): TGTGCCAGCAGCGTTTCCAGTGGAAACACCATATATTTT. It encodes CASSVSSGNTIYF. The chain has TRBV9 and TRBJ1-3, with D hard to call. In germline, CDR1 is SGDLS, CDR2 YYNGEE. V was shortened by 2 bases and J by 3 bases, with 6 bases between the two germline ends. The length of the CDR3 is 13 residues. The full variable domain, rest sourced from reference TRBV9 and TRBJ1-3, is DSGVTQTPKHLITATGQRVTLRCSPRSGDLSVYWYQQSLDQGLQFLIQYYNGEERAKGNILERFSAQQFPDLHSELNLSSLELGDSALYFCASSVSSGNTIYFGEGSWLTVV.

CDR3 sequence: CASTSEPGGPELFF. The CDR3 DNA reads as TGTGCCAGCACCTCCGAACCAGGGGGCCCGGAGCTGTTTTTT. V usage is TRBV7-9 and J usage is TRBJ2-2; 8 nucleotides align to TRBD1. With 7 bases clipped from V and 10 bases from J, the junction kept 11 bases outside the gene matches. CDR1 is SEHNR and CDR2 is FQNEAQ in the germline V gene (reference sequence). The CDR3 has 14 amino acids.

This clonotype showed up many times. This chain joins TRBV27 and TRBJ2-1; D is possibly TRBD2 (6 bases). Germline V gene sequence: CDR1 MNHEY, CDR2 SMNVEV (reference sequence). The CDR3 contains 13 residues. Trimming pared 10 bases from V and 11 bases from J, leaving 21 bases between. The CDR3 loop is CATKRATGTQQFF. The CDR3 bases are TGTGCCACCAAAAGGGCCACCGGGACTCAGCAGTTCTTC.

There are many counts of this clonotype. V is TRBV3-1 and J is TRBJ2-3; D is unclear. Germline values: CDR1 LGHDT, CDR2 YNNKEL (reference sequence). This CDR3 spans 13 amino acids. The V gene lost 5 bases and the J gene lost 5 bases, with 11 bases spanning the gap. CDR3 sequence: CASSASERDTQYF. CDR3 DNA sequence: TGTGCCAGCAGCGCATCGGAGAGAGATACGCAGTATTTT.

This clonotype was seen at least ten times. The gene calls are TRBV5-6 and TRBJ2-5; TRBD2 might be the D (6 bases). CDR3 length: 15 amino acids. V was clipped by 4 bases and J by 3 bases, with 16 bases between them. Looked up from germline, CDR1 is SGHDT and CDR2 is YYEEEE. The CDR3 bases are TGTGCCAGCAGCGCAATAGGGACTTACGAAGAGACCCAGTACTTC. This sequence encodes CASSAIGTYEETQYF.

The chain couples TRBV4-2 to TRBJ2-7; possibly TRBD2 for D (5 bases). The V and J ends lost 11 bases and 5 bases respectively, with 7 bases between them. CDR3 length: 9 amino acids. CDR1 LGHNA and CDR2 YNFKEQ come from the germline V gene. The DNA for the CDR3 is TGTGCCCCGGGGAACGAGCAGTACTTC. Its translation is CAPGNEQYF.

This clonotype was observed many times. The genes are TRBV27 and TRBJ2-5; TRBD2 matches 7 bases. This CDR3 comprises 15 residues. CDR1 and CDR2 (germline): MNHEY, SMNVEV (reference sequence). The J segment lost 8 bases and the V segment lost 0 bases, leaving 9 bases of the junction unmatched. This CDR3 reads CASSLSPASGFTQYF. The DNA of the CDR3 is TGTGCCAGCAGTTTATCGCCCGCTAGCGGATTTACCCAGTACTTC.

This clonotype was counted ten times or more. The V and J genes are TRBV20-1 and TRBJ2-7; 7 nucleotides line up with TRBD1. The CDR3 is 13 residues long. CDR1 is DFQATT, CDR2 SNEGSKA, per germline (reference sequence). V shed 6 bases and J 2 bases; nucleotides not matched to a gene: 7. The CDR3 bases are TGCAGTGCGGTATCGGGACAGCCCTACGAGCAGTACTTC. Encoded protein: CSAVSGQPYEQYF.

The chain employs TRBV28 and TRBJ2-3, with 7 bases aligning to TRBD1. The germline gives CDR1 MDHEN, CDR2 SYDVKM. V dropped 6 bases and J dropped 5; count of bases not matched to a gene: 11. The CDR3 is made up of 15 amino acids. CDR3 sequence: CASRRDRVVIDTQYF. As DNA, the CDR3 is TGTGCCAGCAGACGCGACAGGGTGGTAATAGATACGCAGTATTTT.